The 32 T cell receptor beta chains below all came from one sample that was sequenced in a study of blood T cell repertoires in COVID-19. Clones were sequenced by immunoSEQ multiplex PCR, and TCRdb holds only the in-frame ones, with some missing. The sample has 270,000 or so clones, 80% to 90% seen once; the top ten hold approximately 4%. The sequencing input was PBMCs or T cells enriched from blood (not recorded which). The receptors here all came from a woman younger than 45 with acute COVID-19.

The gene calls are TRBV18 and TRBJ1-1, with D possibly matching TRBD1 (6 bases). The CDR3 length is 14 residues. With 5 bases removed from V and 5 bases from J, the gap between germline ends came to 15 bases. The germline V gene has CDR1 KGHSH and CDR2 LQKENI. DNA for the CDR3: TGTGCCAGCTCAGGCCGGGACACTGAAACTGAAGCTTTCTTT. The encoded protein is CASSGRDTETEAFF.

This rearrangement joins TRBV14 to TRBJ2-7; 8 nucleotides agree with TRBD1. Germline lookup yields CDR1 SGHDN and CDR2 FVKESK. The V segment lost 0 bases and the J segment 4 bases; nucleotides outside the gene matches: 5. The CDR3 sequence is 15 residues long. CDR3 residues: CASSQDHRGSYEQYF. CDR3 DNA sequence: TGTGCCAGCAGCCAAGATCACAGGGGGTCATACGAGCAGTACTTC.

The chain joins TRBV29-1 to TRBJ1-6, with D possibly matching TRBD1 (5 bases). Germline values: CDR1 SQVTM, CDR2 ANQGSEA. The CDR3 loop spans 15 amino acids. Trimming cost V 3 bases and J 6 bases, with 15 bases left between them. The CDR3 DNA reads as TGCAGCGTTGATCCCGACAGACGACTTAATTCACCCCTCCACTTT. Amino acids: CSVDPDRRLNSPLHF.

V and J are TRBV4-1 and TRBJ1-1; perhaps TRBD1 as D (5 bases). Germline V CDR1 and CDR2: MGHRA, YSYEKL. V dropped 3 bases and J dropped 6 bases, with 8 bases sitting between them. CDR3 length equals 12 residues. The CDR3, as DNA: TGCGCCAGCAGCCACGCCAGGGCTGAAGCTTTCTTT. This sequence encodes CASSHARAEAFF.

The genes are TRBV27 and TRBJ1-5; TRBD1 agrees at 10 bases. The CDR3 spans 17 residues. Looked up from germline, CDR1 is MNHEY and CDR2 is SMNVEV (reference sequence). J was trimmed by 7 bases and V by 7 bases; bases with no gene match: 16. CDR3 DNA: TGTGCCAGCATTAAAACCAATTGGACAGGGGGTCGGCAGCCCCAGCATTTT. Its protein product is CASIKTNWTGGRQPQHF.

The J gene is TRBJ2-3, the V gene TRBV14; TRBD2 aligns across 10 bases. After removal of 0 bases from V and 3 bases from J, the junction contained 6 bases not matched to a gene. The length of the CDR3 is 17 residues. Germline-derived CDR1 and CDR2 are SGHDN and FVKESK. For the CDR3, the DNA is TGTGCCAGCAGCCAAGATTGGCTAGCGGGAGAGACAGATACGCAGTATTTT. The encoded protein is CASSQDWLAGETDTQYF.

The chain recombines TRBV5-1 with TRBJ2-4; tentative D call: TRBD2 (6 bases). Trimming took off 5 bases at V and 8 bases at J, with 11 bases between the two ends. The CDR3 loop spans 12 amino acids. Per the germline V gene, CDR1 is SGHRS and CDR2 is YFSETQ. DNA for the CDR3: TGCGCCAGCAGGTCGGGGGACGACATTCAGTACTTC. Its protein is CASRSGDDIQYF.

The chain joins TRBV2 to TRBJ2-4; no definite D call. Per the germline V gene, CDR1 is SNHLY and CDR2 is FYNNEI. The CDR3 consists of 11 residues. Trimming removed 3 bases at V and 7 bases at J, with 4 bases between. For the CDR3, the DNA is TGTGCCAGCAGTGACGTGAACATTCAGTACTTC. As protein: CASSDVNIQYF.

V is TRBV14 and J is TRBJ2-4, with 11 bases matching TRBD1. Trimming took 1 base from V and 8 from J; bases not matched to a gene: 7. The CDR3 is made up of 16 amino acids. Germline lookup yields CDR1 SGHDN and CDR2 FVKESK. The CDR3 region is CASSQGSPGQGDIQYF. In DNA, the CDR3 is TGTGCCAGCAGCCAAGGAAGTCCGGGACAGGGGGACATTCAGTACTTC. The variable domain in full, completed from reference TRBV14 and TRBJ2-4, reads EAGVTQFPSHSVIEKGQTVTLRCDPISGHDNLYWYRRVMGKEIKFLLHFVKESKQDESGMPNNRFLAERTGGTYSTLKVQPAELEDSGVYFCASSQGSPGQGDIQYFGAGTRLSVL.

The chain employs TRBV10-2 and TRBJ1-5; D perhaps matches TRBD1 (5 bases). CDR3 size: 15 residues. Germline values: CDR1 WSHSY, CDR2 SAAADI. With 2 bases removed from V and 0 bases from J, the gap between germline ends came to 8 bases. The CDR3 loop reads CASSEARVSNQPQHF. CDR3 DNA: TGCGCCAGCAGTGAGGCCAGGGTTAGCAATCAGCCCCAGCATTTT.

The chain employs TRBV9 and TRBJ1-6, with 10 bases matching TRBD1. The CDR3 loop spans 15 amino acids. J lost 9 bases, V lost 0 bases, and 3 bases had no gene match. CDR1 SGDLS and CDR2 YYNGEE come from the germline V gene. Written as DNA, the CDR3 is TGTGCCAGCAGCGTAGGGGGACAGGGGACTTCACCCCTCCACTTT. As protein: CASSVGGQGTSPLHF.

V gene TRBV11-2 combines with J gene TRBJ2-3; D ambiguous. Germline V lookup: CDR1 SGHAT, CDR2 FQNNGV. Trimming left V 4 bases short and J 2 bases short, with 4 bases between. CDR3 length: 12 residues. The CDR3 here is CASSSSTDTQYF. CDR3 DNA: TGTGCCAGCAGCTCCTCCACAGATACGCAGTATTTT.

The chain is built from TRBV13 and TRBJ1-2; 10 nucleotides align to TRBD1. V gave up 3 bases and J gave up 5 bases; unmatched junction bases: 3. Germline V lookup: CDR1 PRHDT, CDR2 FYEKMQ (reference sequence). This CDR3 spans 14 amino acids. The CDR3 nucleotides are TGTGCCAGCAGCTTGACAGGGGGCGGATATGGCTACACCTTC. Protein sequence: CASSLTGGGYGYTF.

This clone has a single count. This rearrangement joins TRBV27 to TRBJ1-3; D remains ambiguous. The germline gives CDR1 MNHEY, CDR2 SMNVEV (reference sequence). Trimming took 4 bases from V and 0 from J, leaving 7 bases between them. This CDR3 contains 14 residues. CDR3 protein: CASSSPFSGNTIYF. CDR3 DNA: TGTGCCAGCAGTTCTCCCTTCTCTGGAAACACCATATATTTT.

The V and J genes are TRBV6-2 or TRBV6-3 and TRBJ2-2; 15 bases match TRBD2. The CDR3 contains 16 residues. Unmatched junction bases numbered 3, after V lost 5 bases and J lost 5 bases. CDR1 is MNHEY, CDR2 SVGEGT, per germline. CDR3 nucleotide sequence: TGTGCCAGCAGTCAAGGACTAGCGGGAGGGACCGGGGAGCTGTTTTTT. As protein: CASSQGLAGGTGELFF.

The V gene is TRBV2, the J gene TRBJ1-4; a weak D match, TRBD1 (5 bases). The germline gives CDR1 SNHLY, CDR2 FYNNEI. This CDR3 is 13 amino acids long. V was shortened by 7 bases and J by 8 bases, with 14 bases between the two germline ends. In nucleotides, the CDR3 is TGTGCCAGCATGGCTCCAGGGCGGGAAAAACTGTTTTTT. Its translation is CASMAPGREKLFF.

This clone came up once. The rearrangement uses TRBV21-1 and TRBJ1-1; the table names TRBD1, a call not compared with the DNA. TRBV21-1 is classified as a pseudogene. The CDR3 runs 16 residues. CDR3 DNA sequence: TGTGCCAGCAAAGAGATCAAGACAGCGATGAACACTGAAGCTTTCTTT. Its translation: CASKEIKTAMNTEAFF.

The chain employs TRBV6-9 and TRBJ1-6, with D possibly TRBD1 on 6 matching bases. The V end lost 4 bases, the J end lost 5 bases, and 9 bases lay between the germline ends. The CDR3 is made up of 14 amino acids. Germline-derived CDR1 and CDR2 are MNHGY and SVAAGI. CDR3: CASSWDTDNSPLHF. DNA for the CDR3: TGTGCCAGCAGTTGGGACACAGATAATTCACCCCTCCACTTT.

This clone was seen only once. The chain combines TRBV6-4 with TRBJ2-1, with D perhaps matching TRBD2 (6 bases). The CDR3 has 12 amino acids. V was pared by 8 bases and J by 9 bases, with 14 bases between. Per germline, CDR1 MRHNA and CDR2 SNTAGT. CDR3 DNA: TGTGCCAGCTCGAGTAGCGGTGGTGAGCAGTTCTTC. Protein: CASSSSGGEQFF.

The genes are TRBV9 and TRBJ2-3, with 8 nucleotides matching TRBD2. The junction had 5 bases not matched to a gene; V was cut back by 4 bases and J by 1 base. CDR3 length equals 15 residues. Per germline, CDR1 SGDLS and CDR2 YYNGEE. The CDR3 bases are TGTGCCAGCAGCATTAGCGGGGCCCGCACAGATACGCAGTATTTT. It yields the protein CASSISGARTDTQYF. Full variable domain (outside the CDR3, taken from reference TRBV9 and TRBJ2-3): DSGVTQTPKHLITATGQRVTLRCSPRSGDLSVYWYQQSLDQGLQFLIQYYNGEERAKGNILERFSAQQFPDLHSELNLSSLELGDSALYFCASSISGARTDTQYFGPGTRLTVL.

The V gene is TRBV5-1, the J gene TRBJ2-3; 8 positions match TRBD2. The V gene end was trimmed by 4 bases and the J gene end by 4 bases; junction bases not matched to a gene: 8. The CDR3 has 15 amino acids. Germline CDR1 SGHRS, CDR2 YFSETQ. The CDR3: CASSVGAGGPDTQYF. CDR3 coding DNA: TGCGCCAGCAGCGTGGGGGCGGGGGGCCCAGATACGCAGTATTTT. The full variable domain, completed using reference TRBV5-1 and TRBJ2-3, is KAGVTQTPRYLIKTRGQQVTLSCSPISGHRSVSWYQQTPGQGLQFLFEYFSETQRNKGNFPGRFSGRQFSNSRSEMNVSTLELGDSALYLCASSVGAGGPDTQYFGPGTRLTVL.

There are a few counts of this clone. J is TRBJ2-7 and V is TRBV7-2, with D possibly TRBD2 on 6 matching bases. This CDR3 spans 13 amino acids. V was pared by 5 bases and J by 4 bases, with 12 bases between. The germline V gene has CDR1 SGHTA and CDR2 FQGNSA. CDR3 in DNA: TGTGCCAGCAGCCGATTAGCGGCGTACGAGCAGTACTTC. Its protein is CASSRLAAYEQYF.

The chain recombines TRBV13 with TRBJ2-2; 8 nucleotides match TRBD2. Germline CDR1 and CDR2: PRHDT and FYEKMQ (reference sequence). The CDR3 has 15 residues. Germline trimming cut 10 bases from V and 0 bases from J; bases unmatched to any gene: 7. DNA for the CDR3: TGTGCCACATACGGGACTAGGGCGAACACCGGGGAGCTGTTTTTT. Protein product: CATYGTRANTGELFF.

CDR3 in DNA: TGTGCCAGCAGTCCTGGACAGGGAGGTGAAAAACTGTTTTTT. Its protein product is CASSPGQGGEKLFF. The V gene is TRBV6-5, the J gene TRBJ1-4; 8 bases are shared with TRBD1. CDR3 length: 14 residues. The trim removed 5 bases at V and 7 bases at J, leaving 6 bases unmatched. Looked up from germline, CDR1 is MNHEY and CDR2 is SVGAGI.

The chain recombines TRBV7-2 with TRBJ1-4; tentatively, D is TRBD1 (5 bases). The V gene lost 1 base and the J gene lost 3 bases, with 12 bases spanning the gap. Germline V gene lookup returns CDR1 SGHTA and CDR2 FQGNSA. The length of the CDR3 is 16 residues. The chain's CDR3 is CASSLGGQGSNEKLFF. In nucleotides, the CDR3 is TGTGCCAGCAGCTTAGGGGGCCAGGGATCTAATGAAAAACTGTTTTTT.

The chain joins TRBV6-2 or TRBV6-3 to TRBJ2-1; 10 bases map to TRBD2. This CDR3 region has 17 residues. Per the germline V gene, CDR1 is MNHEY and CDR2 is SVGEGT. Trimming cost V 2 bases and J 4 bases; bases outside gene matches: 8. As DNA, the CDR3 is TGTGCCAGCAGTTACCCGAACGGACTAGCGGAGTACAATGAGCAGTTCTTC. Protein sequence: CASSYPNGLAEYNEQFF.

V is TRBV28 and J is TRBJ2-2; D is unresolved. Trimming removed 3 bases from V and 5 bases from J, with 7 bases in between. The CDR3 length is 13 residues. Germline CDR1 and CDR2: MDHEN and SYDVKM. For the CDR3, the DNA is TGTGCCAGCAGTTTTGTGCGGACCGGGGAGCTGTTTTTT. Translation gives CASSFVRTGELFF.

This chain connects TRBV7-9 to TRBJ1-1, with D possibly TRBD1 on 5 matching bases. CDR1 is SEHNR and CDR2 is FQNEAQ in the germline V gene (reference sequence). With 7 bases removed from V and 1 base from J, the gap between germline ends came to 13 bases. The CDR3 consists of 14 residues. CDR3 amino acids: CASTHAGGNTEAFF. The DNA of the CDR3 is TGTGCCAGCACCCACGCGGGGGGGAACACTGAAGCTTTCTTT.

The V and J genes are TRBV19 and TRBJ2-7; 8 nucleotides line up with TRBD1. With 6 bases clipped from V and 0 bases from J, the junction kept 7 bases outside the gene matches. The CDR3 spans 15 residues. The germline gives CDR1 LNHDA, CDR2 SQIVND (reference sequence). The CDR3 is CASRRDRGSSYEQYF. The DNA of the CDR3 is TGTGCCAGTAGACGTGACAGGGGTAGCTCCTACGAGCAGTACTTC. Full variable domain (remainder filled in from reference TRBV19 and TRBJ2-7): DGGITQSPKYLFRKEGQNVTLSCEQNLNHDAMYWYRQDPGQGLRLIYYSQIVNDFQKGDIAEGYSVSREKKESFPLTVTSAQKNPTAFYLCASRRDRGSSYEQYFGPGTRLTVT.

This clone was seen once. The CDR3 loop reads CASPLGAGYQPQHF. CDR3 sequence (DNA): TGCGCCAGCCCGTTGGGGGCAGGGTATCAGCCCCAGCATTTT. The chain links TRBV5-1 to TRBJ1-5; D possibly corresponds to TRBD1 (6 bases). Trimming removed 7 bases from V and 5 bases from J, with 16 bases in between. Germline assignment: CDR1 SGHRS and CDR2 YFSETQ. CDR3 length: 14 amino acids.

V and J are TRBV4-3 and TRBJ2-7; 11 bases match TRBD2. V gave up 0 bases and J gave up 1 base; unmatched junction bases: 8. CDR1 is LGHNA, CDR2 YSLEER, per germline. The CDR3 consists of 18 residues. CDR3 bases: TGCGCCAGCAGCCAAGATTATCAGGGGACTAGCGGATCCTACGAGCAGTACTTC. It codes for CASSQDYQGTSGSYEQYF.

The V gene is TRBV2, the J gene TRBJ2-7, with 8 bases aligning to TRBD1. CDR1 and CDR2 from the germline V gene are SNHLY and FYNNEI. This CDR3 region has 15 residues. Trimming took 8 bases from V and 2 from J; bases not matched to a gene: 11. The CDR3 DNA is TGTGCCAGCCATATGGAAGGACAGGGAACCTACGAGCAGTACTTC. This codes for CASHMEGQGTYEQYF.